One T cell receptor (beta chain) is described in this entry. Its antigen is unknown. Researchers ran the PCR with 60 Vbeta and 13 Jbeta primers. Produced via immunoSEQ multiplex PCR; TCRdb's table is partial and in-frame only. The profile shows some 200,000 clones, about 13% of them singletons. This sample is drawn from a study of cytomegalovirus exposure and HLA in healthy donors. Study results and limitations: Analysis was carried out at a later point, and it linked a missense DCLRE1C variant to TCR beta V- and J-gene trimming. In terms of immune exposure information, only CMV serostatus was available. Reportedly, TCR beta sequences accurately predicted HLA-A and HLA-B alleles in most subjects.

Healthy bone marrow donors made up the donors. From germline, CDR1 is SGHTA and CDR2 FQGNSA. The V gene lost 1 base and the J gene lost 4 bases, with 11 bases spanning the gap. The CDR3 runs 15 residues. This chain uses TRBV7-2 with TRBJ2-1; a weak D match, TRBD2 (5 bases). The material sequenced was PBMCs. The origin of this receptor is a man in his fifties in good health and CMV-seropositive. CDR3 amino acids: CASSLVSGEYNEQFF. The DNA of the CDR3 is TGTGCCAGCAGCTTAGTGAGCGGCGAGTACAATGAGCAGTTCTTC.